This T cell receptor (beta chain) was captured by sequencing in a study of blood T cell repertoires in COVID-19. The wider study: Acute and convalescent COVID-19 specimens originated in the United States, Italy and Spain. From T cells, B-cell-depleted T cells, or PBMCs came the material, which was cDNA or gDNA.

In the original processing: How many nucleated cells were present was estimated from reference gene primer amplification. Some clones are missing from TCRdb's copy, which holds only in-frame ones; the method was immunoSEQ multiplex PCR. V and J calls and clone size are given by that table; D and trimming were obtained from the DNA. This sample has approximately 290,000 clones, with roughly 88% found just once. Enrollment of patients from Seattle took place during active infection, with longitudinal follow-up. CDR3 length: 14 amino acids. V was clipped by 5 bases and J by 7 bases, with 15 bases between them. The germline CDR1 and CDR2 sequences are SGHTA and FQGNSA.

The V and J genes are TRBV7-2 and TRBJ1-5; D remains unclear. The sequence derives from a human donor with COVID-19, enrolled during active disease. The donor label of this sample is uncertain. Sequences were obtained from peripheral blood. In DNA form, the CDR3 reads TGTGCCAGCAGCCTAAGGGCGGGAGGGCAGCCCCAGCATTTT. It specifies CASSLRAGGQPQHF.